Reported below is one T cell receptor (beta chain). What it binds is not known. A much larger clone differs from this one at a single base, so this may be a read error. This record comes from a study of molecular identifiers for immune sequencing clone quantification. Whole-study context: Four of five splits of RNA from 20,000 or 100,000 naive CD8 cells were sequenced in replicates.

MiXCR, applied by TCRdb to the PCR reads, yields one record per CDR3 protein. The sample records around 460,000 distinct CDR3 sequences, about a fifth being singletons. General observations from the study: Clones above 20 RNA copies contained over 98% of effector molecules but under 1% of naive ones.

The V and J ends lost 8 bases and 3 bases respectively, with 5 bases between them. The germline gives CDR1 MNHEY, CDR2 SMNVEV (reference sequence). This CDR3 region has 10 residues. In the sort, naive CD8 T cells were defined as CD8+CD4-CCR7+CD45RA+. The genes are TRBV27 and TRBJ2-7; D remains ambiguous. The receptor was derived from a human donor in good health. Some libraries in this study had Jurkat cell RNA spiked in. Material: naive CD8+ T cells from blood, with Jurkat cell RNA spiked in. The subset: FACS-sorted CD8+CD4-CCR7+CD45RA+ naive T cells. DNA for the CDR3: TGTGCCAGCGGTTACTACGAGCAGTACTTC. Its protein product is CASGYYEQYF.